Sequencing of this T cell receptor (beta chain) was carried out in a study of metastatic and nonmetastatic thyroid tumors. CDR1 and CDR2 from the germline V gene are DFQATT and SNEGSKA (reference sequence). The V segment lost 3 bases and the J segment 8 bases; nucleotides outside the gene matches: 17. The CDR3 is 17 residues long. General study results and limits: Malignant thyroid tumors reportedly had TCR beta diversity that was significantly higher than in benign nodules, in blood and tumor.

Original processing notes: Researchers built a distant-metastasis classifier for papillary thyroid cancer that drew on CDR3 differences across clinicopathological groups. TCRdb re-clonotyped the PCR reads through MiXCR. It is TCRdb's table, rather than the study itself, that gives the V and J calls and clone size. The sample lists just over 70,000 clones; around 19% were seen once. Comments on this clone: Its antigen is currently unknown.

Before thyroid surgery, none of the patients had received any treatment. The TCR comes from a female donor with papillary thyroid cancer or a benign thyroid nodule (not recorded which). Some clones in this sample may be carry-over from other donors' samples. This rearrangement joins TRBV20-1 to TRBJ2-1; TRBD2 agrees at 9 bases. Sequenced input: blood. CDR3 protein: CSASLARGGALVYEQFF. The CDR3 coding sequence is TGCAGTGCTAGTTTGGCCCGCGGGGGGGCATTAGTCTATGAGCAGTTCTTC.